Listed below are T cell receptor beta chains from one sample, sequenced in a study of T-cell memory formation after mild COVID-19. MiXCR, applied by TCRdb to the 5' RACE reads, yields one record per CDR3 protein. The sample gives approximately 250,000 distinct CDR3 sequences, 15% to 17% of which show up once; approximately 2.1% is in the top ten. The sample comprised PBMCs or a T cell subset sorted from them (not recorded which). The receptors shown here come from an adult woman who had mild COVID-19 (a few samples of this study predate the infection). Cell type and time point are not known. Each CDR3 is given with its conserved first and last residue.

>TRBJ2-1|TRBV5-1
CASSPRGSAGTEFF
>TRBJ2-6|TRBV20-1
CSARDRGLANVLTF
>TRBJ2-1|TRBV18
CASSAGLADNEQFF
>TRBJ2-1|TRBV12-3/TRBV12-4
CASSFVLAGGGSEQFF
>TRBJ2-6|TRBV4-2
CASSQDLLRGTGLSGANVLTF
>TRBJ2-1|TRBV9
CASSAFRRNSYNEQFF
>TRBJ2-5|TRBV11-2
CASSQLLAPQETQYF
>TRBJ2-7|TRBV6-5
CASGGNRGSYEQYF
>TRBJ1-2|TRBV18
CASSPLAAYGYTF
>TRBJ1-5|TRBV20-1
CSASQGVSNQPQHF
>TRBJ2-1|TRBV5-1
CASSLGSSGASEQFF
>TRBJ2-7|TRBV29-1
CSVWTGNYEQYF
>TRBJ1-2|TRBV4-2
CASSQEPLVGLDGYTF
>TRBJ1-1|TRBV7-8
CASSLFRVIGNTEAFF
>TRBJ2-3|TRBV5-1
CASSLEGRTDTQYF
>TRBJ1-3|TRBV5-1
CASSLDPGGSGNTIYF
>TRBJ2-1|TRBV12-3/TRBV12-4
CASNPRGTGEGEQFF
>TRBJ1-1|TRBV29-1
CSVDRGGTEAFF
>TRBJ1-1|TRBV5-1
CASSPTGTTEAFF
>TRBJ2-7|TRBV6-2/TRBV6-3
CASSYGLFGRGEGPDEQYF
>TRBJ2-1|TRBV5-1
CASSPTIDEQFF
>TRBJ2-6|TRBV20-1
CSARTSGANVLTF
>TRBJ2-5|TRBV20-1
CSAPWGGMQTQYF
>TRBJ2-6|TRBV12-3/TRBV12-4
CASSLATVFSSGANVLTF